The rows below give T cell receptor beta chains drawn from one sample of a study of T cells in localized non-small cell lung cancer. Measured with immunoSEQ multiplex PCR; TCRdb has only the in-frame clones, and not every one. This table holds about 35,000 clones, approximately 90% found once. Sequenced material: peripheral blood mononuclear cells, taken before any cancer treatment. These receptors were collected from a female donor older than 55 with stage II lung adenocarcinoma. The CDR3 runs from the conserved cysteine through the conserved F or W. Fields, in order: clone size, D gene, J gene, V gene, CDR3 protein, CDR3 DNA. D genes are given only for firm matches. Size tells how often a clone was seen (once, few, many) or the class of an expanded clone, and some rows leave it out.

>NA|TRBD1|TRBJ1-1|TRBV6-5
CASSRGPEAFF
TGTGCCAGCAGCAGGGGGCCTGAAGCTTTCTTT
>once|TRBD1|TRBJ1-2|TRBV19
CASSIVQGDGYTF
TGTGCCAGTAGTATCGTACAGGGGGATGGCTACACCTTC
>NA|NA|TRBJ1-2|TRBV5-6
CASSFTYGYTF
TGTGCCAGCAGCTTCACTTATGGCTACACCTTC
>once|NA|TRBJ1-5|TRBV28
CASRSKDNQPQHF
TGTGCCAGCAGGTCAAAGGACAATCAGCCCCAGCATTTT
>NA|TRBD1|TRBJ2-2|TRBV5-1
CASSQTGGYTGELFF
TGCGCCAGCAGCCAGACAGGGGGATACACCGGGGAGCTGTTTTTT
>NA|NA|TRBJ1-4|TRBV15
CATSREATDLSFF
TGTGCCACCAGCAGAGAAGCAACAGACTTGAGTTTTTTT
>NA|NA|TRBJ2-5|TRBV7-3
CASSIGMQETQYF
TGTGCCAGCAGCATCGGGATGCAGGAGACCCAGTACTTC
>NA|TRBD1|TRBJ2-1|TRBV15
CATSRGQGDNEQFF
TGTGCCACCAGCAGGGGACAGGGGGACAATGAGCAGTTCTTC
>NA|TRBD2|TRBJ2-7|TRBV5-1
CASSTPTSSYEQYF
TGCGCCAGCAGCACGCCGACTAGCAGCTACGAGCAGTACTTC
>NA|NA|TRBJ1-2|TRBV18
CASSPRGAVNYGYTF
TGTGCCAGCTCACCACGGGGCGCGGTTAACTATGGCTACACCTTC
>NA|NA|TRBJ1-3|TRBV5-1
CASSSESTTGNTIYF
TGCGCCAGCAGTTCAGAATCAACAACTGGAAACACCATATATTTT
>once|NA|TRBJ2-2|TRBV25-1
CASSARETGELFF
TGTGCCAGCAGTGCCCGGGAAACCGGGGAGCTGTTTTTT
>NA|NA|TRBJ1-1|TRBV19
CASSINVDTEAFF
TGTGCCAGTAGTATAAACGTGGACACTGAAGCTTTCTTT
>NA|TRBD1|TRBJ2-7|TRBV5-4
CASSLGQGHSYEQYF
TGTGCCAGCAGCCTAGGACAGGGGCACTCCTACGAGCAGTACTTC
>NA|NA|TRBJ1-2|TRBV6-1
CASSDTRRGFYGYTF
TGTGCCAGCAGTGACACCCGACGGGGCTTCTATGGCTACACCTTC
>NA|NA|TRBJ1-2|TRBV7-9
CASSFDATGLGGYTF
TGTGCCAGCAGCTTCGACGCAACAGGGCTAGGGGGCTACACCTTC
>NA|NA|TRBJ1-1|TRBV2
CASKGEWTAAEAFF
TGTGCCAGCAAGGGTGAGTGGACCGCGGCTGAAGCTTTCTTT
>NA|TRBD2|TRBJ2-3|TRBV5-1
CASSLNAGADTQYF
TGCGCCAGCAGCTTGAACGCGGGGGCAGATACGCAGTATTTT
>NA|NA|TRBJ2-2|TRBV27
CASSPRGYTGELFF
TGTGCCAGCAGTCCGCGGGGTTACACCGGGGAGCTGTTTTTT
>once|NA|TRBJ2-5|TRBV7-2
CASSLSRLQETQYF
TGTGCCAGCAGCTTATCTCGGCTACAAGAGACCCAGTACTTC
>NA|TRBD1|TRBJ1-6|TRBV10-3
CAITLDRNNSPLHF
TGTGCCATCACCCTGGACAGGAATAATTCACCCCTCCACTTT
>NA|TRBD1|TRBJ1-3|TRBV7-9
CASSPLQGPGNTIYF
TGTGCCAGCAGCCCACTACAGGGGCCTGGAAACACCATATATTTT
>NA|TRBD1|TRBJ1-2|TRBV7-2
CASSPRGGEGNGYTF
TGTGCCAGCAGTCCCCGAGGGGGCGAGGGTAACGGCTACACCTTC
>NA|NA|TRBJ1-1|TRBV6-6
CASSRDGTSTEAFF
TGTGCCAGCAGTCGCGACGGTACTAGCACTGAAGCTTTCTTT
>NA|NA|TRBJ1-2|TRBV30
CAWRGYSGYTF
TGTGCCTGGAGAGGGTATAGTGGCTACACCTTC
>NA|NA|TRBJ1-6|TRBV5-4
CASSLGSSYNSPLHF
TGTGCCAGCAGCTTGGGGAGCTCCTATAATTCACCCCTCCACTTT
>NA|NA|TRBJ2-3|TRBV9
CASSVEGGDTQYF
TGTGCCAGCAGCGTAGAGGGCGGGGATACGCAGTATTTT
>NA|TRBD2|TRBJ2-5|TRBV5-1
CASNTGGRPSGEETQYF
TGCGCCAGCAACACCGGAGGGAGGCCTAGCGGCGAAGAGACCCAGTACTTC
>NA|TRBD2|TRBJ2-1|TRBV7-3
CASSSLTSGDNEQFF
TGTGCCAGCAGCTCCCTGACTAGCGGGGACAATGAGCAGTTCTTC
>NA|NA|TRBJ2-5|TRBV5-4
CASSQGRVETQYF
TGTGCCAGCAGCCAGGGACGCGTGGAGACCCAGTACTTC
>once|NA|TRBJ2-1|TRBV6-5
CASSLQGHEGNEQFF
TGTGCCAGCAGCCTACAGGGACACGAAGGGAATGAGCAGTTCTTC
>NA|NA|TRBJ2-7|TRBV19
CASSILGPAQVTEQYF
TGTGCCAGTAGTATTTTGGGGCCGGCGCAGGTAACCGAGCAGTACTTC
>NA|TRBD2|TRBJ2-2|TRBV2
CASSGTREGTGELFF
TGTGCCAGCAGTGGGACGCGGGAGGGCACCGGGGAGCTGTTTTTT
>once|NA|TRBJ2-3|TRBV7-2
CASSYPEGGTDTQYF
TGTGCCAGCAGTTATCCCGAAGGGGGGACAGATACGCAGTATTTT
>NA|TRBD1|TRBJ2-1|TRBV5-6
CASSSGTGNEQFF
TGTGCCAGCAGCTCCGGGACAGGGAATGAGCAGTTCTTC
>NA|NA|TRBJ1-2|TRBV5-6
CASSRSQGRGYTF
TGTGCCAGCAGCCGTTCTCAGGGGCGAGGCTACACCTTC
>NA|NA|TRBJ1-1|TRBV30
CAWSRDGITEAFF
TGTGCCTGGAGCAGAGATGGGATCACTGAAGCTTTCTTT
>NA|TRBD2|TRBJ2-2|TRBV18
CASSTGTSGANTGELFF
TGTGCCAGCTCGACCGGGACTAGCGGAGCGAACACCGGGGAGCTGTTTTTT
>NA|NA|TRBJ2-7|TRBV7-2
CASSSTDYEQYF
TGTGCCAGCAGCTCGACAGATTACGAGCAGTACTTC
>NA|NA|TRBJ2-3|TRBV19
CASSPLARTTDTQYF
TGTGCCAGTAGTCCCCTCGCCCGAACCACAGATACGCAGTATTTT
>NA|NA|TRBJ1-5|TRBV27
CASSLALKGGRNQPQHF
TGTGCCAGCAGTTTAGCTCTGAAAGGGGGGCGGAATCAGCCCCAGCATTTT
>NA|NA|TRBJ2-2|TRBV7-6
CASSPLSGGELFF
TGTGCCAGCAGCCCGCTTTCTGGCGGGGAGCTGTTTTTT
>NA|NA|TRBJ2-6|TRBV27
CASSSWATGANVLTF
TGTGCCAGCAGTTCTTGGGCTACTGGGGCCAACGTCCTGACTTTC
>NA|TRBD1|TRBJ1-1|TRBV6-5
CASSSTGGAVEAFF
TGTGCCAGCAGTTCCACAGGGGGGGCCGTAGAAGCTTTCTTT
>NA|TRBD2|TRBJ2-2|TRBV5-4
CASSFGGDVTGELFF
TGTGCCAGCAGCTTTGGGGGGGATGTCACCGGGGAGCTGTTTTTT
>NA|TRBD1|TRBJ1-1|TRBV28
CASSRTGNTEAFF
TGTGCCAGCAGCCGGACAGGGAACACTGAAGCTTTCTTT
>few|NA|TRBJ1-2|TRBV6-1
CASSEGPGGYGYTF
TGTGCCAGCAGTGAAGGCCCGGGTGGCTATGGCTACACCTTC
>NA|NA|TRBJ2-7|TRBV7-2
CASSFSPDSYEQYF
TGTGCCAGCAGCTTTAGTCCGGACTCCTACGAGCAGTACTTC
>NA|NA|TRBJ2-5|TRBV11-3
CASSLDGQTETQYF
TGTGCCAGCAGCTTAGATGGACAGACGGAGACCCAGTACTTC
>once|NA|TRBJ1-1|TRBV11-2
CASSLAGTNTEAFF
TGTGCCAGCAGCTTAGCCGGAACCAACACTGAAGCTTTCTTT
>once|TRBD1|TRBJ2-7|TRBV7-2
CASSLAAGTGIYEQYF
TGTGCCAGCAGCTTAGCTGCCGGGACAGGAATCTACGAGCAGTACTTC